This T cell receptor (beta chain) was recorded in a study of shared clonotypes between healthy human individuals. Study-wide context: Serving as donors were a couple of women and a few men, whose ages spanned 18 to 49. Study results and caveats: Sampling was confined to blood; repertoires within tissues likely differ.

The authors ran the assay at deep level. Method: immunoSEQ multiplex PCR; TCRdb's copy keeps in-frame clones and lacks some. This table holds about 490,000 clones, 76% found once. V lost 7 bases and J 8 bases, leaving 17 bases between the germline ends. The CDR3 spans 14 residues. The germline V gene encodes CDR1 MNHNS and CDR2 SASEGT. About this clone itself: The antigen remains undetermined.

This TCR was sampled from a middle-aged woman in good health. Some clones in this sample may be carry-over from other donors' samples. Sequencing used PBMCs. The chain uses TRBV6-1 and TRBJ1-4; D possibly corresponds to TRBD1 (6 bases). CDR3 nucleotide sequence: TGTGCCAGCATTGCAGGGGCCATAGAGGAAAAACTGTTTTTT. It encodes CASIAGAIEEKLFF.